The rows below give T cell receptor beta chains drawn from one sample of a study of CD8+ T cells in alopecia areata. Profiled with immunoSEQ multiplex PCR; TCRdb holds only in-frame clones, not every one. The repertoire has about 110,000 clones, approximately 59% of them found once; the top ten carry under 25%. Material for sequencing was CD8+ T cells sorted from blood. The receptors were sampled from a human donor in good health. Each CDR3 is given with its conserved first and last residue. Fields, in order: J gene, CDR3 length, V gene, D gene, clone size, CDR3 DNA, CDR3 protein. The D gene is left open where the match is weak. A row's size may be missing; if present it is once, few, many or a size class.

>TRBJ2-7|13|TRBV5-6|.|.
TGTGCCAGCAGCTTGGCCGGGGTCGACGAGCAGTACTTC
CASSLAGVDEQYF
>TRBJ2-2|13|TRBV5-1|TRBD2|.
TGCGCCAGCAGGCGGGAGCCTCCCGGGGAGCTGTTTTTT
CASRREPPGELFF
>TRBJ2-7|16|TRBV5-1|TRBD2|.
TGCGCCAGCAGCCCAATGAACCTAGCGGGGGCCTACGAGCAGTACTTC
CASSPMNLAGAYEQYF
>TRBJ1-2|12|TRBV19|TRBD1|.
TGTGCCAGCAAGACAGGGTTCTATGGCTACACCTTC
CASKTGFYGYTF
>TRBJ2-6|17|TRBV7-9|.|.
TGTGCCAGCAGCTTATACGGACTGCACTCTGGGGCCAACGTCCTGACTTTC
CASSLYGLHSGANVLTF
>TRBJ1-1|14|TRBV5-1|TRBD1|.
TGCGCCAGCAGCCAAACAGGGGAGAACACTGAAGCTTTCTTT
CASSQTGENTEAFF
>TRBJ2-2|14|TRBV4-3|.|few
TGCGCCAGCAGCCAAGTTTGGGGCACCGGGGAGCTGTTTTTT
CASSQVWGTGELFF
>TRBJ2-1|12|TRBV30|.|few
TGTGCCTGGAGGGGCCAATTGGGGGAGCAGTTCTTC
CAWRGQLGEQFF
>TRBJ2-3|16|TRBV5-1|TRBD1|.
TGCGCCAGCAGCTTAATAGGACAGGGGACCACAGATACGCAGTATTTT
CASSLIGQGTTDTQYF
>TRBJ1-1|15|TRBV7-9|.|few
TGTGCCAGCAGCTCTCCAGTGGGAGCAAGCACTGAAGCTTTCTTT
CASSSPVGASTEAFF
>TRBJ1-1|11|TRBV19|.|few
TGTGCCAGTAGTAGGGGCCCGGTGGCTTTCTTT
CASSRGPVAFF
>TRBJ1-1|14|TRBV4-3|.|.
TGCGCCAGCAGCCAAGGGGGCGCTTACACTGAAGCTTTCTTT
CASSQGGAYTEAFF
>TRBJ1-2|11|TRBV10-2|TRBD1|.
TGCGCCAGCAGTCGGACAGGGGGCTACACCTTC
CASSRTGGYTF
>TRBJ2-7|14|TRBV4-1|.|.
TGCGCCAGCAGCCAAAGAGGGACATTATACGAGCAGTACTTC
CASSQRGTLYEQYF
>TRBJ2-3|15|TRBV4-1|.|.
TGCGCCAGCAGCCAAGATTCCCCCAGCATGGATACGCAGTATTTT
CASSQDSPSMDTQYF
>TRBJ1-2|15|TRBV28|TRBD1|.
TGTGCCAGCAGTCCCTTCCGGACAGGGTCTCATGGCTACACCTTC
CASSPFRTGSHGYTF
>TRBJ2-1|18|TRBV5-1|TRBD2|few
TGCGCCAGCAGCCCCCCGACTAGCGGGGGGCCGGGGGACAATGAGCAGTTCTTC
CASSPPTSGGPGDNEQFF
>TRBJ2-1|16|TRBV5-6|TRBD1|.
TGTGCCAGCAGCTTTGGGACAGCCAACTCCTACAATGAGCAGTTCTTC
CASSFGTANSYNEQFF
>TRBJ2-5|15|TRBV13|TRBD2|.
TGTGCCAGCAGCACGGGACTAGGGCGTGGAGAGACCCAGTACTTC
CASSTGLGRGETQYF
>TRBJ2-7|15|TRBV4-3|TRBD1|.
TGCGCCAGCAGCCAAACCGGGACAGGGTTCTACGAGCAGTACTTC
CASSQTGTGFYEQYF
>TRBJ2-1|17|TRBV18|.|.
TGTGCCAGCTCACCACCAGACCCGGGACACCCTTACAATGAGCAGTTCTTC
CASSPPDPGHPYNEQFF
>TRBJ2-3|15|TRBV13|TRBD1|.
TGTGCCAGCAGCTCCCGGACAGGGCTCACAGATACGCAGTATTTT
CASSSRTGLTDTQYF
>TRBJ1-1|13|TRBV5-6|.|few
TGTGCCAGCAGCCTGATGATAAACACTGAAGCTTTCTTT
CASSLMINTEAFF
>TRBJ2-7|13|TRBV27|.|.
TGTGCCAGCAGTAGCCGGGACGCCGACGAGCAGTACTTC
CASSSRDADEQYF
>TRBJ1-2|12|TRBV29-1|TRBD1|.
TGCAGCGTGACCGGGACAGGGGGTGGCTACACCTTC
CSVTGTGGGYTF
>TRBJ2-7|16|TRBV23-1|.|few
TGCGCCAGCAGTCACCCCGCGACAGGTCCCCCCCACGAGCAGTACTTC
CASSHPATGPPHEQYF
>TRBJ2-2|14|TRBV19|.|.
TGTGCCACCTCGGACATGAGGGGGACCGGGGAGCTGTTTTTT
CATSDMRGTGELFF
>TRBJ1-1|14|TRBV29-1|.|.
TGCAGCGTTGAAGGCCAGGGGAAGTTCACTGAAGCTTTCTTT
CSVEGQGKFTEAFF
>TRBJ1-2|13|TRBV7-2|.|.
TGTGCCAGCAGCTTACGCAGAAACTATGGCTACACCTTC
CASSLRRNYGYTF
>TRBJ1-1|12|TRBV4-1|.|.
TGCGCCAGCAGCCCCCGGAGTGGTGAAGCTTTCTTT
CASSPRSGEAFF
>TRBJ2-7|12|TRBV15|TRBD2|.
TGTGCCACCAGCTGGACGGGGGGCGAGCAGTACTTC
CATSWTGGEQYF
>TRBJ1-5|14|TRBV6-6|.|.
TGTGCCAGCAGTGAGGAGATGGAGAATCAGCCCCAGCATTTT
CASSEEMENQPQHF
>TRBJ2-7|15|TRBV4-1|.|.
TGCGCCAGCAGCCAAGATTACGCGGGGACCGGGGAGCAGTACTTC
CASSQDYAGTGEQYF
>TRBJ2-7|15|TRBV7-2|TRBD2|.
TGTGCCAGCAGCTCTAGCGGGGGGAATGCCTACGAGCAGTACTTC
CASSSSGGNAYEQYF
>TRBJ1-5|14|TRBV7-9|.|.
TGTGCCAGCAGCGTCGACGCTAGCAATCAGCCCCAGCATTTT
CASSVDASNQPQHF
>TRBJ2-3|13|TRBV19|.|many
TGTGCCAGTAGTTGGGGGGCCACAGATACGCAGTATTTT
CASSWGATDTQYF
>TRBJ2-5|17|TRBV7-9|TRBD1|few
TGTGCCAGCAGCTCTCTACGGGACAGGGTGATGGAAGAGACCCAGTACTTC
CASSSLRDRVMEETQYF
>TRBJ1-6|16|TRBV5-4|TRBD1|.
TGTGCCAGCAGCTTGGGAGGACAGGGGACGAATTCACCCCTCCACTTT
CASSLGGQGTNSPLHF
>TRBJ2-2|18|TRBV5-6|.|.
TGTGCCAGCAGCTTGGCGTCCCGCAGGATAGCGAACACCGGGGAGCTGTTTTTT
CASSLASRRIANTGELFF